This passage covers 10 T cell receptor beta chains from one sample sequenced in a study of T cells in Graves' hyperthyroidism and ophthalmopathy. Template material for amplifying TCR beta CDR3 regions consisted of RNA transcripts. The HTBI primer set drove a first-round RT-PCR of the TCR CDR3. One entry per CDR3 protein, called by TCRdb with MiXCR from the multiplex PCR reads. The sample has hundreds of thousands of distinct CDR3 sequences; less than 25% are singletons. Source material: blood. These receptors were collected from a man between 25 and 39 years old with Graves' ophthalmopathy.

This chain links TRBV18 with TRBJ2-1, with TRBD2 identical over 14 bases. V lost 4 bases and J lost 9; bases outside the gene matches: 5. The germline V gene has CDR1 KGHSH and CDR2 LQKENI. This CDR3 has 15 amino acids. Written as DNA, the CDR3 is TGTGCCAGCTCACGGGGGACTAGCGGGAGTAGTGAGCAGTTCTTC. This gives the protein CASSRGTSGSSEQFF.

This clonotype is a singleton in its sample. The V gene is TRBV7-3, the J gene TRBJ2-2; unclear D gene. CDR3 length equals 14 residues. Germline assignment: CDR1 SGHTA and CDR2 FQGTGA. Trimming removed 1 base at V and 6 bases at J, with 9 bases between. The CDR3 nucleotides read TGTGCCAGCAGCTTAATGGGTGAACCCGGGGAGCTGTTTTTT. Its protein product is CASSLMGEPGELFF.

In this sample, this clonotype turned up a few times. The V call is TRBV6-5, the J call TRBJ1-3; D is unclear. Germline assignment: CDR1 MNHEY and CDR2 SVGAGI. The germline V and J ends were trimmed by 2 bases and 0 bases, with 5 bases remaining between them. The CDR3 is 14 residues long. In nucleotides, the CDR3 is TGTGCCAGCAGTTACGCCAGCTCTGGAAACACCATATATTTT. Translation: CASSYASSGNTIYF.

This clonotype was observed a few times. The chain uses TRBV2 and TRBJ2-3; 8 nucleotides match TRBD1. CDR3 length equals 14 residues. V shed 11 bases, J shed 0 bases, and the junction held 7 bases outside the gene matches. Germline lookup yields CDR1 SNHLY and CDR2 FYNNEI. The CDR3 nucleotides read TGTGCCTTACCGGACAGGGATAGCACAGATACGCAGTATTTT. Translation gives CALPDRDSTDTQYF.

This clonotype was detected only a few times. The V gene is TRBV4-2, the J gene TRBJ2-7; TRBD1 matches at 8 bases. The ends lost 3 bases at V and 1 base at J; junction bases unmatched: 2. The CDR3 sequence is 14 residues long. Germline V gene lookup returns CDR1 LGHNA and CDR2 YNFKEQ. The CDR3 region is CASSQGQASYEQYF. The CDR3 nucleotides are TGTGCCAGCAGCCAGGGACAGGCGTCCTACGAGCAGTACTTC.

This clonotype was counted between two and nine times. The rearrangement links TRBV10-3 to TRBJ2-7; TRBD2 is a possible D gene (6 bases). The CDR3 has 14 residues. Between the trimmed V and J ends, which lost 1 base and 5 bases, there was a span of 12 bases. Germline assignment: CDR1 ENHRY and CDR2 SYGVKD. The CDR3 reads CAISELVSGDEQYF. The CDR3 DNA is TGTGCCATCAGTGAGTTGGTTAGCGGAGACGAGCAGTACTTC.

This clonotype showed up many times. The chain carries TRBV28 and TRBJ1-2, with a weak D call TRBD1 (6 bases). The CDR3 spans 13 residues. The germline V gene encodes CDR1 MDHEN and CDR2 SYDVKM. The V end was cut by 3 bases, the J end by 8 bases, with 13 bases between. The CDR3 sequence: CASSFWGAGGYTF. The CDR3 DNA sequence: TGTGCCAGCAGTTTCTGGGGGGCGGGCGGCTACACCTTC.

V gene TRBV13 combines with J gene TRBJ2-2, with a possible D match to TRBD2 (5 bases). This CDR3 comprises 15 residues. Germline-derived CDR1 and CDR2 are PRHDT and FYEKMQ (reference sequence). The V and J ends lost 5 bases and 3 bases respectively, with 13 bases between them. In DNA form, the CDR3 reads TGTGCCAGCAGCCACCGGGGATCGGACACCGGGGAGCTGTTTTTT. Its protein product is CASSHRGSDTGELFF.

The chain couples TRBV14 to TRBJ2-5; no clear D gene. Trimming removed 1 base from V and 2 bases from J, with 11 bases in between. CDR1 SGHDN and CDR2 FVKESK come from the germline V gene. This CDR3 is built from 15 residues. CDR3 coding DNA: TGTGCCAGCAGCCAAGGGGCGTGGGAACAAGAGACCCAGTACTTC. It codes for CASSQGAWEQETQYF.

The V and J genes are TRBV20-1 and TRBJ2-7; TRBD1 is a possible D gene (6 bases). Germline V gene sequence: CDR1 DFQATT, CDR2 SNEGSKA (reference sequence). The germline V and J ends were trimmed by 6 bases and 1 base, with 10 bases remaining between them. The CDR3 consists of 12 residues. The CDR3 protein is CSAVDSSYEQYF. The CDR3 coding sequence is TGCAGTGCAGTGGACAGTTCCTACGAGCAGTACTTC.